This entry describes one T cell receptor (beta chain). Antigen: not known. The sample belongs to a study of vaccination effects on CD4 cells after COVID-19. About the study: Sampling occurred 16 days and one week pre-vaccination in a couple of convalescent patients. After around 2 million PBMC were placed in each well, they were cultured with about 10 IU/ml IL-2 and about 10 ug/ml peptides. Overall study results and limits: Late post-vaccination samples showed marked contraction of infection- and vaccine-induced clones.

CDR3 length equals 15 residues. The protocol was immunoSEQ multiplex PCR, while the TCRdb copy is restricted to in-frame clones and leaves out a portion. This table has approximately 47,000 clones, about 70% appearing once. Once cultured for 10 to 11 days, the cells underwent separation to obtain CD4+ T cells. The person was diagnosed with PCR-confirmed SARS-CoV-2 infection between March and December 2020. This TCR came from a human donor who had a prior SARS-CoV-2 infection. The chain links TRBV21-1 to TRBJ2-7; TRBD1, the D gene given by the table, was not confirmed from the DNA. TRBV21-1 corresponds to a pseudogene. The source material was CD4+ T cells from PBMCs cultured without peptide, sampled before COVID-19 vaccination. The CDR3 protein is CASSSHRDRAYEQYF. DNA for the CDR3: TGTGCCAGCAGCTCGCACCGGGACAGAGCTTACGAGCAGTACTTC.